Below, 13 T cell receptor beta chains from the same sample are listed, as sequenced in a study of T cells in Graves' hyperthyroidism and ophthalmopathy. TCR beta CDR3 sequences were amplified from RNA transcripts. First-round RT-PCR of the TCR CDR3 relied on the HTBI primer set. TCRdb redid the calling of the multiplex PCR reads with MiXCR, one entry per CDR3 protein. The sample includes around 570,000 distinct CDR3 sequences, approximately 20% of them seen just once. Material for sequencing was blood. Receptor source: a man aged 35 to 55 with Graves' ophthalmopathy.

The table lists this clonotype with a few counts. The CDR3 DNA follows: TGTGCCAGCAGTGAGAGGCAGGGGAGTAATTCACCCCTCCACTTT. Protein sequence: CASSERQGSNSPLHF. The chain joins TRBV2 to TRBJ1-6; the D gene is possibly TRBD1 (6 bases). Germline CDR1 is SNHLY and CDR2 is FYNNEI. The V end lost 3 bases, the J end lost 6 bases, and 12 bases lay between the germline ends. The CDR3 extends over 15 amino acids.

The gene calls are TRBV20-1 and TRBJ2-1; possible D gene TRBD2, 6 bases. Trimming took 5 bases from V and 12 from J, leaving 26 bases between them. The CDR3 runs to 15 residues. Germline values: CDR1 DFQATT, CDR2 SNEGSKA (reference sequence). The CDR3 nucleotides read TGCAGTGCTCCTGGACTGAACGGGAGAGGTGATGGGCAGTTCTTC. Translation: CSAPGLNGRGDGQFF.

This clonotype was counted many times. The gene calls are TRBV7-3 and TRBJ1-1; D gene ambiguous. CDR1 and CDR2 from the germline V gene are SGHTA and FQGTGA. Trimming stripped 5 bases from V and 0 bases from J, with 7 bases between. This CDR3 spans 13 amino acids. In DNA form, the CDR3 reads TGTGCCAGCAGCCGTCAAATGAACACTGAAGCTTTCTTT. As protein: CASSRQMNTEAFF.

This chain connects TRBV12-5 to TRBJ2-1; D may be TRBD2 (5 bases). The germline V and J ends were trimmed by 6 bases and 12 bases, with 12 bases remaining between them. This CDR3 has 11 amino acids. The V gene's germline CDR1 is LGHNT and CDR2 FRNRAP. This CDR3 reads CASGILGPQFF. CDR3 DNA: TGTGCTAGTGGCATACTAGGCCCGCAGTTCTTC.

This clonotype was picked up many times. V gene TRBV28 combines with J gene TRBJ2-1; TRBD2 aligns across 8 bases. The CDR3 totals 14 residues. V lost 4 bases to trimming and J lost 5 bases; unmatched junction nucleotides: 4. Germline lookup yields CDR1 MDHEN and CDR2 SYDVKM. The CDR3 nucleotides read TGTGCCAGCAGTTCTGGCGGGAGGAACAATGAGCAGTTCTTC. Residues: CASSSGGRNNEQFF.

The CDR3 reads CASSFQGSLGHEQFF. The CDR3 region has the DNA TGTGCCAGCAGTTTTCAGGGATCCCTGGGCCATGAGCAGTTCTTC. The gene calls are TRBV28 and TRBJ2-1; tentatively, D is TRBD1 (5 bases). CDR1 MDHEN and CDR2 SYDVKM come from the germline V gene. Trimming shortened V by 3 bases and J by 8 bases, and 17 bases separated the two germline ends. The CDR3 spans 15 residues.

This clonotype is judged large. This chain joins TRBV12-3 or TRBV12-4 and TRBJ2-1; no reliable D call. The V gene lost 2 bases and the J gene lost 0 bases, with 8 bases spanning the gap. The CDR3 runs to 15 residues. The CDR3 coding sequence is TGTGCCAGCAGTTTAACAAGTACCTCCTACAATGAGCAGTTCTTC. This sequence encodes CASSLTSTSYNEQFF.

The table lists this clonotype with a few counts. The rearrangement uses TRBV20-1 and TRBJ2-1; the D call may be TRBD1 or TRBD2 (8 bases each). With 3 bases removed from V and 0 bases from J, the gap between germline ends came to 21 bases. From germline, CDR1 is DFQATT and CDR2 SNEGSKA (reference sequence). CDR3 size: 18 residues. The CDR3 DNA reads as TGCAGTGCTAGTCACCCAGGGGGCGGGGGGAGCTCCTACAATGAGCAGTTCTTC. It encodes CSASHPGGGGSSYNEQFF.

This clonotype was counted at least ten times. V is TRBV5-1 and J is TRBJ1-2, with D possibly being TRBD1 (6 bases). Germline CDR1 is SGHRS and CDR2 is YFSETQ. Trimming shortened V by 0 bases and J by 5 bases, and 14 bases separated the two germline ends. CDR3 length: 15 amino acids. As DNA, the CDR3 is TGCGCCAGCAGCTTGGGACAGGCGGTGGAGTATGGCTACACCTTC. Translated, it gives CASSLGQAVEYGYTF.

At least ten counts were recorded for this clonotype. This chain uses TRBV28 with TRBJ2-5; no clear D. With 2 bases removed from V and 0 bases from J, the gap between germline ends came to 4 bases. CDR3 length: 13 amino acids. Germline CDR1 and CDR2: MDHEN and SYDVKM. This chain's CDR3 is CASSLQYQETQYF. The CDR3 bases are TGTGCCAGCAGTTTACAGTACCAAGAGACCCAGTACTTC.

In this sample, this clonotype turned up many times. J is TRBJ2-3 and V is TRBV2; D perhaps matches TRBD1 (6 bases). Trimming cost V 1 base and J 5 bases, with 10 bases left between them. The CDR3 runs to 14 residues. The germline gives CDR1 SNHLY, CDR2 FYNNEI. In DNA form, the CDR3 reads TGTGCCAGCAGTGAAGACAGGGTGAAAGATACGCAGTATTTT. Amino acid sequence: CASSEDRVKDTQYF.

This clonotype was counted between two and nine times. The rearrangement links TRBV7-9 to TRBJ2-3; D is unresolved. The CDR3 is 13 residues long. Germline CDR1 and CDR2: SEHNR and FQNEAQ (reference sequence). The V end lost 7 bases, the J end lost 2 bases, and 10 bases lay between the germline ends. CDR3 coding DNA: TGTGCCAGCACCCAAAGGTCCACAGATACGCAGTATTTT. It encodes CASTQRSTDTQYF.

This clonotype was picked up many times. V usage is TRBV7-3 and J usage is TRBJ2-1, with 8 positions matching TRBD1. The ends lost 5 bases at V and 3 bases at J; junction bases unmatched: 3. Germline V CDR1 and CDR2: SGHTA, FQGTGA. There are 14 residues in the CDR3. Here the CDR3 reads CASSKQGGYNEQFF. CDR3 coding DNA: TGTGCCAGCAGCAAACAGGGGGGCTACAATGAGCAGTTCTTC.